A selection of T cell receptor beta chains follows, all from one sample in a study of cytomegalovirus exposure and HLA in healthy donors. Only in-frame clones appear in the TCRdb table, and some are missing; sequencing was by immunoSEQ multiplex PCR. The sample shows 200,000 or so clones, 70% to 85% of them seen only once. The sample taken for sequencing was PBMCs. These receptors were taken from a boy younger than 10 in good health and CMV-seronegative. Both conserved end residues are part of each CDR3. D genes are given only for firm matches. Clone size is shown for a subset of rows, as once, few, many or a class of expanded clone.

D	V	size	J	CDR3	DNA
TRBD2	TRBV7-2	NA	TRBJ2-4	CASSLDGGGRDIQYF	TGTGCCAGCAGCTTAGACGGGGGGGGAAGAGACATTCAGTACTTC
TRBD1	TRBV14	NA	TRBJ1-1	CASNRQGDTEAFF	TGTGCCAGCAACCGACAGGGGGACACTGAAGCTTTCTTT
TRBD1	TRBV6-4	NA	TRBJ1-6	CASSEAGGNSPLHF	TGTGCCAGCAGTGAAGCAGGGGGGAATTCACCCCTCCACTTT
TRBD2	TRBV30	once	TRBJ2-1	CASSTSGSNEQFF	TGTGCCTCCTCGACTAGCGGGAGCAATGAGCAGTTCTTC
TRBD2	TRBV2	NA	TRBJ2-5	CASSGTSGGAGETQYF	TGTGCCAGCAGTGGGACTAGCGGGGGGGCGGGTGAGACCCAGTACTTC
TRBD1	TRBV5-6	NA	TRBJ1-2	CASSPTGTGLAAHGYTF	TGTGCCAGCAGCCCCACCGGGACAGGATTGGCGGCCCATGGCTACACCTTC
NA	TRBV7-2	NA	TRBJ1-1	CASSTYRGTEAFF	TGTGCCAGCAGCACCTATAGGGGCACTGAAGCTTTCTTT
NA	TRBV9	NA	TRBJ1-6	CASSPTDNSPLHF	TGTGCCAGCAGCCCAACGGATAATTCACCCCTCCACTTT
TRBD2	TRBV11-2	NA	TRBJ2-2	CASSLGGGNTGELFF	TGTGCCAGCAGCTTAGGGGGGGGTAACACCGGGGAGCTGTTTTTT
NA	TRBV7-8	NA	TRBJ2-7	CASSFSPNGQGVYEQYF	TGTGCCAGCAGCTTCTCCCCCAATGGGCAGGGTGTCTACGAGCAGTACTTC
TRBD1	TRBV18	NA	TRBJ1-1	CASSPTGMNTEAFF	TGTGCCAGCTCGCCGACAGGGATGAACACTGAAGCTTTCTTT
NA	TRBV27	NA	TRBJ2-7	CASSLSPGQGFYEQYF	TGTGCCAGCAGTTTATCGCCGGGGCAGGGGTTCTACGAGCAGTACTTC
NA	TRBV7-2	NA	TRBJ1-5	CASSYSSNQPQHF	TGTGCCAGCAGCTACTCCAGCAATCAGCCCCAGCATTTT
NA	TRBV2	NA	TRBJ1-3	CASSRYRDRYF	TGTGCCAGCAGCCGTTACAGGGACCGTTATTTT
TRBD1	TRBV7-2	once	TRBJ2-7	CASSTRQGLGYEQYF	TGTGCCAGCAGCACCCGACAGGGGTTGGGCTACGAGCAGTACTTC
NA	TRBV19	NA	TRBJ1-5	CASSIERVNQPQHF	TGTGCCAGTAGTATAGAGAGGGTCAATCAGCCCCAGCATTTT
NA	TRBV7-9	NA	TRBJ1-1	CASSPWLAAANTEAFF	TGTGCCAGCAGTCCCTGGTTGGCGGCGGCGAACACTGAAGCTTTCTTT
TRBD2	TRBV10-3	NA	TRBJ2-1	CAITTREGKINEQFF	TGTGCCATCACCACCAGGGAGGGGAAGATCAATGAGCAGTTCTTC
TRBD1	TRBV27	NA	TRBJ1-1	CASRADRGFPLNTEAFF	TGTGCCAGCAGGGCGGACAGGGGCTTTCCCCTGAACACTGAAGCTTTCTTT
TRBD2	TRBV10-3	NA	TRBJ2-7	CAIRKLAGSYEQYF	TGTGCCATCAGAAAGCTAGCGGGCTCCTACGAGCAGTACTTC
TRBD1	TRBV4-3	NA	TRBJ1-2	CASSPDRVSYGYTF	TGCGCCAGCAGCCCAGACAGGGTCTCGTATGGCTACACCTTC
TRBD1	TRBV4-3	NA	TRBJ2-7	CASSQRGRGHHEQYF	TGCGCCAGCAGCCAAAGGGGAAGGGGGCACCACGAGCAGTACTTC
NA	TRBV4-1	NA	TRBJ1-1	CASSQPGLGNTEAFF	TGCGCCAGCAGCCAGCCCGGCCTAGGGAACACTGAAGCTTTCTTT
NA	TRBV6-1	NA	TRBJ2-1	CASHSWSEQFF	TGTGCCAGCCATTCGTGGAGTGAGCAGTTCTTC
TRBD2	TRBV5-1	NA	TRBJ2-3	CASSLGPTSGTDTQYF	TGCGCCAGCAGCTTGGGCCCCACTAGCGGCACAGATACGCAGTATTTT
TRBD2	TRBV5-4	NA	TRBJ2-5	CASSSGTGGGQETQYF	TGTGCCAGCAGCTCTGGGACTGGGGGGGGCCAAGAGACCCAGTACTTC
TRBD2	TRBV27	NA	TRBJ2-1	CASRASGGSYNEQFF	TGTGCCAGCCGGGCTAGCGGGGGGTCCTACAATGAGCAGTTCTTC
NA	TRBV7-9	NA	TRBJ1-1	CASSSIIARDTEAFF	TGTGCCAGCAGCTCCATTATCGCGAGAGACACTGAAGCTTTCTTT
TRBD1	TRBV6-1	NA	TRBJ1-1	CASRTGLNTEAFF	TGTGCCAGCCGGACAGGTCTGAACACTGAAGCTTTCTTT
TRBD1	TRBV7-2	NA	TRBJ1-2	CASTPSGTGYGYTF	TGTGCCAGCACCCCATCAGGGACAGGCTATGGCTACACCTTC
TRBD2	TRBV7-2	NA	TRBJ2-7	CASSLGGTFLYEQYF	TGTGCCAGCAGCTTGGGAGGGACTTTCCTTTACGAGCAGTACTTC
TRBD1	TRBV18	NA	TRBJ1-6	CASSPLGTANSPLHF	TGTGCCAGCTCACCACTGGGGACAGCTAATTCACCCCTCCACTTT
TRBD2	TRBV9	NA	TRBJ2-1	CASSVRAGTSRDNEQFF	TGTGCCAGCAGCGTGAGAGCGGGGACTAGCAGAGACAATGAGCAGTTCTTC
NA	TRBV5-4	NA	TRBJ1-1	CASSLNRGSSKAFF	TGTGCCAGCAGCTTGAACCGAGGGTCATCAAAAGCTTTCTTT